Below are 25 T cell receptor beta chains sequenced from a single sample in a study of shared clonotypes between healthy human individuals (dated by TCRdb to the early 2020s). Library preparation used the immunoSEQ multiplex PCR assay. The table was pulled from immuneACCESS by TCRdb, which kept in-frame rearrangements only. Such tables lose some clones; where checked, under half of the loss comes from unresolved V genes, and the rest has no known cause. The sample table contains about 2.3 million clones; only one count was recorded for roughly 93% of them. Approximately 0.4% of the sample comes from the top ten. The source material was naive CD4+ T cells from PBMCs. The cell subset or site tag for this specimen amounts to: CD45RA+ positively selected. Receptors originate from a man younger than 30 in good health. Some clones in this sample may be carry-over from other donors' samples.

The chain combines TRBV9 with TRBJ1-4; D ambiguous. The CDR3 covers 13 residues. V lost 0 bases and J lost 3, with 3 bases in between. Germline CDR1 and CDR2: SGDLS and YYNGEE. The CDR3 nucleotides are TGTGCCAGCAGCGTAGTACCTAATGAAAAACTGTTTTTT. The encoded protein is CASSVVPNEKLFF.

This clone has more than one count but fewer than ten. Distinct nucleotide sequences in the sample also encode this CDR3. The CDR3 DNA reads TGTGCCAGCAGTGGGTACACTGAAGCTTTCTTT. The encoded protein is CASSGYTEAFF. The V call is TRBV6-1, the J call TRBJ1-1; D is unresolved. The CDR3 runs to 11 residues. Germline V gene lookup returns CDR1 MNHNS and CDR2 SASEGT. V dropped 4 bases and J dropped 3 bases, with 3 bases sitting between them.

V usage is TRBV19 and J usage is TRBJ1-5, with TRBD1 matching over 7 bases. V lost 3 bases and J lost 7; bases outside the gene matches: 9. The CDR3 covers 15 residues. Germline V CDR1 and CDR2: LNHDA, SQIVND (reference sequence). CDR3 residues: CASSIISGGRQPQHF. CDR3 sequence (DNA): TGTGCCAGTAGTATCATTTCAGGGGGGAGACAGCCCCAGCATTTT. Together with reference TRBV19 and TRBJ1-5, the CDR3 gives the full variable domain: DGGITQSPKYLFRKEGQNVTLSCEQNLNHDAMYWYRQDPGQGLRLIYYSQIVNDFQKGDIAEGYSVSREKKESFPLTVTSAQKNPTAFYLCASSIISGGRQPQHFGDGTRLSIL.

This chain uses TRBV11-2 with TRBJ2-1; D is uncertain. Per germline, CDR1 SGHAT and CDR2 FQNNGV. V lost 3 bases and J lost 3, with 15 bases in between. There are 16 residues in the CDR3. CDR3 nucleotides: TGTGCCAGCAGCTTTCCCTCTGGGGTCCGCTACAATGAGCAGTTCTTC. This sequence encodes CASSFPSGVRYNEQFF.

V is TRBV10-3 and J is TRBJ2-5, with D possibly TRBD1 on 6 matching bases. CDR3 length equals 15 residues. V was trimmed by 0 bases and J by 2 bases, leaving 10 bases between them. The germline V gene has CDR1 ENHRY and CDR2 SYGVKD. DNA of the CDR3: TGTGCCATCAGTGAGTCTGGTCAGGGGCAAGAGACCCAGTACTTC. It yields the protein CAISESGQGQETQYF.

The chain links TRBV5-1 to TRBJ2-1; TRBD2 matches 8 bases. The length of the CDR3 is 16 residues. Germline V CDR1 and CDR2: SGHRS, YFSETQ. V gave up 0 bases and J gave up 6 bases; unmatched junction bases: 8. The CDR3, as DNA: TGCGCCAGCAGCTTGGTTGGCGGGAGGTCGGGCAATGAGCAGTTCTTC. Amino acids: CASSLVGGRSGNEQFF.

The rearrangement links TRBV7-9 to TRBJ1-3; tentatively, D is TRBD1 (6 bases). The germline CDR1 and CDR2 sequences are SEHNR and FQNEAQ (reference sequence). Trimming left V 6 bases short and J 2 bases short, with 11 bases between. The CDR3 has 14 amino acids. The chain's CDR3 is CASRDRLTGNTIYF. CDR3 sequence (DNA): TGTGCCAGCAGAGACAGGTTGACTGGAAACACCATATATTTT.

The chain is built from TRBV5-8 and TRBJ2-7; weak D call: TRBD1 (6 bases). Trimming took off 10 bases at V and 2 bases at J, with 22 bases between the two ends. This CDR3 has 15 amino acids. Germline loops: CDR1 SGHTS, CDR2 YDEGEE. The CDR3 loop is CAQLFQGIVPYEQYF. The CDR3 DNA reads TGTGCCCAGCTTTTTCAGGGGATCGTGCCCTACGAGCAGTACTTC. Full variable domain (rest looked up from reference TRBV5-8 and TRBJ2-7): EAGVTQSPTHLIKTRGQQATLRCSPISGHTSVYWYQQALGLGLQFLLWYDEGEERNRGNFPPRFSGRQFPNYSSELNVNALELEDSALYLCAQLFQGIVPYEQYFGPGTRLTVT.

The CDR3 region is CAIEDRGRGDTQYF. In DNA, the CDR3 is TGTGCCATCGAGGACAGGGGGCGTGGAGATACGCAGTATTTT. This rearrangement joins TRBV6-1 to TRBJ2-3, with 11 nucleotides matching TRBD1. Germline assignment: CDR1 MNHNS and CDR2 SASEGT. This CDR3 comprises 14 residues. The V gene end was trimmed by 10 bases and the J gene end by 5 bases; junction bases not matched to a gene: 8.

V usage is TRBV9 and J usage is TRBJ2-5; 11 bases map to TRBD2. This CDR3 has 16 amino acids. V lost 4 bases, J lost 3 bases, and 8 bases stayed unmatched. CDR1 SGDLS and CDR2 YYNGEE come from the germline V gene. The CDR3 reads CASSPRGSGREETQYF. The CDR3 DNA sequence: TGTGCCAGCAGCCCCAGGGGTAGCGGGAGGGAAGAGACCCAGTACTTC.

This chain connects TRBV5-4 to TRBJ2-3; 11 nucleotides agree with TRBD2. The CDR3 sequence is 17 residues long. Trimming cost V 0 bases and J 6 bases; bases outside gene matches: 9. Germline V lookup: CDR1 SGHNT, CDR2 YYREEE (reference sequence). The CDR3 DNA sequence: TGTGCCAGCAGCTTGGTCCCAACTAGCGGGAGCGGGGATACGCAGTATTTT. Translating gives CASSLVPTSGSGDTQYF.

The chain links TRBV28 to TRBJ1-1; no firm D call. CDR1 and CDR2 from the germline V gene are MDHEN and SYDVKM. CDR3 length: 13 residues. The V gene lost 5 bases and the J gene lost 10 bases, with 17 bases spanning the gap. CDR3: CASSTLGPGRAFF. The CDR3, as DNA: TGTGCCAGCAGTACCCTGGGTCCTGGCAGAGCTTTCTTT.

The rearrangement links TRBV6-1 to TRBJ2-5; 8 bases line up with TRBD1. This CDR3 is 15 amino acids long. Unmatched junction bases numbered 11, after V lost 6 bases and J lost 5 bases. The germline gives CDR1 MNHNS, CDR2 SASEGT. The CDR3 DNA reads as TGTGCCAGCAGCGGAGCCGGGACAGGTGGGGAGACCCAGTACTTC. Translated: CASSGAGTGGETQYF.

The chain has TRBV2 and TRBJ2-1; maybe TRBD2 (5 bases). Germline V gene data show CDR1 as SNHLY and CDR2 as FYNNEI. This CDR3 has 15 amino acids. The germline V and J ends were trimmed by 7 bases and 8 bases, with 21 bases remaining between them. The CDR3 reads CASKYGGSGVHEQFF. The DNA for the CDR3 is TGTGCCAGCAAGTATGGCGGGTCCGGGGTCCATGAGCAGTTCTTC.

The chain links TRBV16 to TRBJ2-3; either TRBD1 or TRBD2 may fit D (5 bases each). The CDR3 is 17 residues long. Per germline, CDR1 KGHSY and CDR2 FQNENV. V shed 1 base and J shed 3 bases, with 17 bases lying between them. The CDR3 protein is CASSQFMSLGDTDTQYF. CDR3 nucleotide sequence: TGTGCCAGCAGCCAATTTATGTCCCTGGGGGATACAGATACGCAGTATTTT.

The chain recombines TRBV7-8 with TRBJ1-2; unclear D gene. This CDR3 has 15 amino acids. CDR1 and CDR2 (germline): SGHVS, FQNEAQ. V was trimmed by 8 bases and J by 2 bases, leaving 18 bases between them. CDR3 in DNA: TGTGCCAGCGCAAGGTGGGCGCTTACCAACTATGGCTACACCTTC. This encodes CASARWALTNYGYTF. The full variable domain, with the rest looked up from reference TRBV7-8 and TRBJ1-2, is GAGVSQSPRYKVAKRGQDVALRCDPISGHVSLFWYQQALGQGPEFLTYFQNEAQLDKSGLPSDRFFAERPEGSVSTLKIQRTQQEDSAVYLCASARWALTNYGYTFGSGTRLTVV.

This clone appeared once. The chain has TRBV7-9 and TRBJ1-3; TRBD1 matches 8 bases. CDR1 is SEHNR and CDR2 is FQNEAQ in the germline V gene (reference sequence). With 5 bases clipped from V and 0 bases from J, the junction kept 9 bases outside the gene matches. This CDR3 comprises 17 residues. CDR3 nucleotide sequence: TGTGCCAGCAGCCCCTCCGGGACAGGCCTCTCTGGAAACACCATATATTTT. Amino acids: CASSPSGTGLSGNTIYF.

This clone showed up just once. The chain employs TRBV7-6 and TRBJ2-1, with D uncertain. The CDR3 covers 13 residues. The V gene lost 5 bases and the J gene lost 4 bases, with 9 bases spanning the gap. Germline CDR1 reads SGHVS; CDR2 reads FNYEAQ. CDR3 sequence (DNA): TGTGCCAGCAGCCAGGACCCTTACAATGAGCAGTTCTTC. It encodes CASSQDPYNEQFF. The full variable domain, its missing parts supplied by reference TRBV7-6 and TRBJ2-1, is GAGVSQSPRYKVTKRGQDVALRCDPISGHVSLYWYRQALGQGPEFLTYFNYEAQQDKSGLPNDRFSAERPEGSISTLTIQRTEQRDSAMYRCASSQDPYNEQFFGPGTRLTVL.

There are a few counts of this clone. This chain connects TRBV18 to TRBJ1-5, with D tentatively TRBD1 (6 bases). This CDR3 contains 17 residues. Per germline, CDR1 KGHSH and CDR2 LQKENI. Trimming shortened V by 2 bases and J by 0 bases, and 14 bases separated the two germline ends. CDR3 residues: CASSPYGTPVSNQPQHF. The CDR3 nucleotides are TGTGCCAGCTCACCATACGGGACACCTGTTAGCAATCAGCCCCAGCATTTT.

The chain employs TRBV28 and TRBJ1-2; D is possibly TRBD1 (6 bases). CDR3 length: 15 residues. V was clipped by 6 bases and J by 4 bases, with 18 bases between them. Germline V gene sequence: CDR1 MDHEN, CDR2 SYDVKM. This CDR3 is CASRPPGGLSYGYTF. CDR3 DNA sequence: TGTGCCAGCAGACCTCCGGGGGGGCTATCCTATGGCTACACCTTC.

The chain joins TRBV28 to TRBJ1-2; 8 nucleotides align to TRBD1. Germline trimming cut 5 bases from V and 5 bases from J; bases unmatched to any gene: 13. The germline gives CDR1 MDHEN, CDR2 SYDVKM. The CDR3 contains 16 residues. The CDR3 coding sequence is TGTGCCAGCAGTCTTTTAAATCAGGGGGCACGGTATGGCTACACCTTC. Translated, it gives CASSLLNQGARYGYTF.

The J gene is TRBJ1-5, the V gene TRBV28, with D unclear. The CDR3 loop spans 13 amino acids. Germline CDR1 is MDHEN and CDR2 is SYDVKM. The ends were cut back, 10 bases at V and 7 bases at J, with 17 bases in the middle. CDR3 loop: CATLGRSNQPQHF. The CDR3 DNA reads as TGTGCCACCCTCGGTAGGTCGAACCAGCCCCAGCATTTT. The entire variable domain, with the rest obtained from reference TRBV28 and TRBJ1-5, is as follows: DVKVTQSSRYLVKRTGEKVFLECVQDMDHENMFWYRQDPGLGLRLIYFSYDVKMKEKGDIPEGYSVSREKKERFSLILESASTNQTSMYLCATLGRSNQPQHFGDGTRLSIL.

The CDR3 spells CASARSGSRNEQFF. DNA of the CDR3: TGTGCCAGCGCTCGGTCTGGGAGTCGGAATGAGCAGTTCTTC. The genes are TRBV28 and TRBJ2-1; TRBD2 is a possible D gene (5 bases). Trimming took off 8 bases at V and 7 bases at J, with 18 bases between the two ends. Germline CDR1 is MDHEN and CDR2 is SYDVKM. CDR3 length equals 14 residues.

The chain joins TRBV7-2 to TRBJ2-5; 8 nucleotides agree with TRBD2. Germline CDR1 is SGHTA and CDR2 is FQGNSA. This CDR3 has 14 amino acids. Unmatched junction bases numbered 2, after V lost 1 base and J lost 4 bases. The CDR3: CASSLGTSSETQYF. The DNA of the CDR3 is TGTGCCAGCAGCTTAGGGACTAGCTCAGAGACCCAGTACTTC.

The chain combines TRBV5-1 with TRBJ2-5; D is possibly TRBD1 (6 bases). The CDR3 length is 15 residues. The V end lost 6 bases, the J end lost 5 bases, and 20 bases lay between the germline ends. CDR1 is SGHRS and CDR2 is YFSETQ in the germline V gene. CDR3 protein: CASIPRPQGSETQYF. CDR3 DNA sequence: TGCGCCAGCATTCCCAGACCACAGGGCTCGGAGACCCAGTACTTC.